This TCR beta chain was sequenced in a study of post-analysis software for immune sequencing data. Points from the study as a whole: F measure showed strong co-clustering of same-batch samples. Four to six TRBV segments were significantly more frequent in patients than in controls. TRBV5-6, TRBV5-1 and TRBV20-1 were among these segments.

Each TCR beta cDNA library carried unique molecular identifiers. MiXCR, applied by TCRdb to the PCR reads, yields one record per CDR3 protein. The data contain about 380,000 distinct CDR3 sequences, less than 35% of them singletons. As for this clonotype: The antigen is unknown. Sequence at one end of the junction differs from germline and may be a read error.

Per the germline V gene, CDR1 is SEHNR and CDR2 is FQNEAQ (reference sequence). This CDR3 contains 14 residues. The chain combines TRBV7-9 with TRBJ1-4, with a possible D match to TRBD1 (5 bases). Sequencing was done on a sample of blood. This clonotype was sampled from a girl between 5 and 17 years old with multiple sclerosis. CDR3 sequence reads: CACSPTAPNEKLFF. CDR3 nucleotides: TGTGCCTGCAGCCCGACAGCCCCTAATGAAAAACTGTTTTTT.